The 32 T cell receptor beta chains presented below share a single source sample, sequenced in a study of tumor-infiltrating lymphocytes in primary liver carcinoma. Both RNA and DNA were isolated together from 20-30 mg of bulk tissue that had not been sorted. Priming with a constant-region primer yielded TCR beta cDNA from 400 to 550 ng total RNA. Each TCR beta library was derived from three nested multiplex PCR rounds that employed slightly modified ARM-PCR. Researchers ran the first two PCR rounds for roughly 11 cycles each with TRBV1-TRBV30 forward primers and a C-beta reverse primer. One entry per CDR3 protein, called by TCRdb with MiXCR from the multiplex PCR reads. The data show more than 70,000 distinct CDR3 sequences, 69% seen once. Sample: tumor-adjacent normal liver tissue. Source of these receptors: a man aged 40-55 years with primary liver carcinoma and hepatitis B virus infection.

A remark on this clonotype: One junction end does not reproduce the germline sequence, and a read error may be involved. J is TRBJ1-6 and V is TRBV28, with D possibly being TRBD1 (6 bases). Germline V gene lookup returns CDR1 MDHEN and CDR2 SYDVKM. This CDR3 region has 14 residues. The CDR3 coding sequence is TGTGCCAGCAGCTACAGGGCGTATAATTCACGCCTCCACTTT. As protein: CASSYRAYNSRLHF. Drawing the rest from reference TRBV28 and TRBJ1-6, the complete variable domain is DVKVTQSSRYLVKRTGEKVFLECVQDMDHENMFWYRQDPGLGLRLIYFSYDVKMKEKGDIPEGYSVSREKKERFSLILESASTNQTSMYLCASSYRAYNSRLHFGNGTRLTVT.

Comments on this clonotype: Germline is not matched at one junction end, which may reflect a read error. The chain has TRBV7-9 and TRBJ2-7; no clear D. The CDR3 length is 15 residues. The germline gives CDR1 SEHNR, CDR2 FQNEAQ (reference sequence). CDR3 protein: CASCLVPRASYEQYF. The CDR3 nucleotides read TGTGCCAGCTGCTTAGTCCCTAGGGCAAGCTACGAGCAGTACTTC.

A remark on this clonotype: The junction shows a germline mismatch at one end, possibly a read error. The chain carries TRBV11-2 and TRBJ1-2; 9 bases match TRBD1. The length of the CDR3 is 15 residues. Per germline, CDR1 SGHAT and CDR2 FQNNGV. DNA for the CDR3: TGTGCCAGCAGCTATACAGGGGGCTCCCCCCTTGGCCACACCTTC. Protein product: CASSYTGGSPLGHTF.

The chain joins TRBV6-5 to TRBJ2-1; possibly TRBD2 for D (5 bases). The CDR3 extends over 14 amino acids. Trimming pared 6 bases from V and 2 bases from J, leaving 11 bases between. The germline CDR1 and CDR2 sequences are MNHEY and SVGAGI. CDR3 loop: CASSSGVTYNEQFF. As DNA, the CDR3 is TGTGCCAGCAGCAGCGGAGTTACCTACAATGAGCAGTTCTTC.

In nucleotides, the CDR3 is TGTACCGGCAGTCTATTACAGAGTTACACAGATACGCAGTATTTT. The encoded protein is CTGSLLQSYTDTQYF. The chain combines TRBV12-3 or TRBV12-4 with TRBJ2-3; no clear D gene. The CDR3 contains 15 residues.

This clonotype was counted once. The CDR3 sequence: CSAWRVNTGELFF. In DNA form, the CDR3 reads TGCAGTGCGTGGCGGGTAAACACCGGGGAGCTGTTTTTT. This sequence joins TRBV29-1 and TRBJ2-2, with D perhaps matching TRBD2 (5 bases). CDR1 is SQVTM, CDR2 ANQGSEA, per germline. The CDR3 loop spans 13 amino acids.

The chain joins TRBV10-2 to TRBJ2-5, with 7 bases that match TRBD2. The CDR3 has 16 residues. The germline CDR1 and CDR2 sequences are WSHSY and SAAADI. With V trimmed by 6 bases and J by 5 bases, 15 bases remained unmatched. The CDR3 DNA follows: TGCGCCAGCAGGGGGGTGACTAGCAGGGATTCGGAGACCCAGTACTTC. Translated: CASRGVTSRDSETQYF.

This clonotype turned up a few times. Since a much larger clone is just one base distant, this may be a read error. The J gene is TRBJ1-2, the V gene TRBV13, with D possibly matching TRBD1 (6 bases). The CDR3 has 16 amino acids. Germline CDR1 and CDR2: PRHDT and FYEKMQ (reference sequence). CDR3 amino acids: CASSHGDRRANYSYTF. The CDR3 coding sequence is TGTGCCAGCAGCCATGGAGACAGGAGAGCTAACTATAGCTACACCTTC.

Of note for this clonotype: The conserved phenylalanine or tryptophan is not found at the CDR3 terminus, so this likely reflects a read error. The chain couples TRBV4-2 to TRBJ2-3; D possibly uses TRBD1 or TRBD2 (5 bases each). Germline-derived CDR1 and CDR2 are LGHNA and YNFKEQ. The CDR3 sequence is 15 residues long. CDR3 in amino acids: CANSGFEGSTDTQYL. The CDR3 DNA reads as TGTGCCAACAGCGGTTTTGAGGGGAGCACAGATACGCAGTATCTT.

Details on this clonotype: The junction departs from the called germline gene at one end, perhaps through a read error. The chain has TRBV4-3 and TRBJ2-3; either TRBD1 or TRBD2 may supply D (5 bases each). The germline V gene has CDR1 LGHNA and CDR2 YSLEER. The length of the CDR3 is 12 residues. The CDR3 nucleotides read TGCGCCAGCAGCCATGGGACCGATATGCAGTATTTT. It codes for CASSHGTDMQYF.

Concerning this clonotype itself: A read error is likely, as this CDR3 ends without the conserved phenylalanine or tryptophan. The chain carries TRBV7-8 and TRBJ2-5; 8 bases map to TRBD1. V lost 2 bases to trimming and J lost 4 bases; unmatched junction nucleotides: 6. Germline loops: CDR1 SGHVS, CDR2 FQNEAQ. The CDR3 covers 15 residues. CDR3 coding DNA: TGTGCCAGCAGCTTAAACGCACAGGGGGTAGAGACCCAGTACCTC. Translation gives CASSLNAQGVETQYL.

V is TRBV4-1 and J is TRBJ2-7; 9 bases are a match to TRBD2. Unmatched junction bases numbered 11, after V lost 1 base and J lost 7 bases. CDR1 MGHRA and CDR2 YSYEKL come from the germline V gene. The CDR3 spans 16 residues. The CDR3 loop reads CASSQALAGVIVEQYF. The CDR3 nucleotides read TGCGCCAGCAGCCAAGCGTTAGCGGGAGTCATTGTAGAGCAGTACTTC.

About this clonotype itself: A read error is possible here, since a much larger clone lies one base away. A read error is likely, as this CDR3 ends without the conserved phenylalanine or tryptophan. The chain employs TRBV28 and TRBJ1-1; TRBD1 agrees at 8 bases. Germline V gives CDR1 MDHEN, CDR2 SYDVKM. After removal of 7 bases from V and 6 bases from J, the junction contained 10 bases not matched to a gene. This CDR3 has 14 amino acids. The CDR3 is CASTLQGDPAEAFL. The CDR3 DNA follows: TGTGCCAGCACCCTACAGGGGGATCCGGCTGAAGCTTTCCTT.

Turning to this clonotype: A read error may produce the germline difference seen at one junction end. This chain links TRBV11-2 with TRBJ2-5; possibly TRBD2 for D (5 bases). The CDR3 contains 15 residues. CDR1 is SGHAT, CDR2 FQNNGV, per germline. This CDR3 reads CDSSSSPVIGEIQYF. The DNA of the CDR3 is TGTGACAGCAGCTCTAGCCCGGTAATTGGGGAGATTCAGTACTTC.

V usage is TRBV4-3 and J usage is TRBJ2-2; D gene unclear. V lost 9 bases and J lost 9, with 14 bases in between. Germline CDR1 LGHNA, CDR2 YSLEER. The CDR3 has 12 amino acids. In DNA, the CDR3 is TGCGCCAGGAGAGACGATACCAGGGAGCTGTTTTTT. It is translated as CARRDDTRELFF.

Comments on this clonotype: A read error may produce the germline difference seen at one junction end. The chain is built from TRBV11-2 and TRBJ2-2, with a weak D call TRBD2 (5 bases). CDR1 and CDR2 (germline): SGHAT, FQNNGV. The CDR3 is made up of 15 amino acids. CDR3: CASGPSRKVIGELFF. CDR3 sequence (DNA): TGTGCCAGCGGCCCCAGTCGGAAGGTAATCGGGGAACTGTTTTTT.

This chain joins TRBV5-1 and TRBJ2-1; D is perhaps TRBD2 (5 bases). The germline CDR1 and CDR2 sequences are SGHRS and YFSETQ. Trimming left V 4 bases short and J 6 bases short, with 14 bases between. The CDR3 loop spans 14 amino acids. The CDR3 sequence: CASSGAQGSNEQFF. The CDR3 DNA is TGCGCCAGCAGCGGTGCACAAGGGAGCAATGAGCAGTTCTTC.

As concerns this clonotype: At one end, the junction sequence differs from germline, possibly due to a read error. In DNA, the CDR3 is TGTGCCAGCACCCCCCCAAGCGGAGGGGACTACAATGAGCAGTTCTTC. The encoded protein is CASTPPSGGDYNEQFF. This sequence joins TRBV4-1 and TRBJ2-1, with a tentative D call TRBD2 (6 bases). Germline V gene data show CDR1 as MGHRA and CDR2 as YSYEKL. This CDR3 has 16 amino acids.

A remark on this clonotype: Just one base apart from a much larger clone, this may be a read error. CDR3 in DNA: TGCGCCAGCAGCGTACTAGCGGGAGTAGATACCGGGGAGCTGTCTTTT. Its protein is CASSVLAGVDTGELSF. The gene calls are TRBV5-1 and TRBJ2-2, with 11 bases lining up with TRBD2. Germline V gene sequence: CDR1 SGHRS, CDR2 YFSETQ. The CDR3 length is 16 residues.

With respect to this clonotype: At one end, the junction sequence differs from germline, possibly due to a read error. The chain carries TRBV11-2 and TRBJ2-3, with 8 bases identical to TRBD2. Looked up from germline, CDR1 is SGHAT and CDR2 is FQNNGV. The CDR3 is 16 residues long. The CDR3 sequence: CVSSLVGLVVTDTQYF. CDR3 bases: TGTGTCAGCAGCTTAGTGGGACTAGTGGTAACAGATACGCAGTATTTT.

The chain is built from TRBV11-2 and TRBJ2-1, with D tentatively TRBD2 (5 bases). V lost 9 bases and J 7 bases, leaving 25 bases between the germline ends. The CDR3 is 16 residues long. Looked up from germline, CDR1 is SGHAT and CDR2 is FQNNGV. CDR3 nucleotides: TGTGCCAGTATCTTAGAGCCCCTATCGGGAATGAATGAGCAGTTCTTC. It specifies CASILEPLSGMNEQFF.

The chain links TRBV10-3 to TRBJ2-7; the D gene is possibly TRBD1 (5 bases). The CDR3 has 13 amino acids. V shed 6 bases and J shed 5 bases, with 14 bases lying between them. Germline CDR1 reads ENHRY; CDR2 reads SYGVKD. As DNA, the CDR3 is TGTGCCATCAGGGGGCCAGGGATCAACGAGCAGTACTTC. It encodes CAIRGPGINEQYF.

The V and J genes are TRBV6-5 and TRBJ1-6, with a tentative D call TRBD1 (5 bases). The germline V gene has CDR1 MNHEY and CDR2 SVGAGI. The CDR3 runs 15 residues. Trimming cost V 10 bases and J 9 bases, with 22 bases left between them. CDR3 amino acids: CATLPTGGGISPLHF. The CDR3 DNA reads as TGTGCCACCCTTCCTACGGGGGGTGGTATTTCACCCCTCCACTTT.

The rearrangement uses TRBV11-2 and TRBJ2-1, with no clear D. The V and J ends lost 5 bases and 10 bases respectively, with 18 bases between them. This CDR3 is built from 14 residues. CDR1 and CDR2 from the germline V gene are SGHAT and FQNNGV. The CDR3 sequence: CASSLYPLVKEQFF. CDR3 coding DNA: TGTGCCAGCAGCCTATACCCGCTAGTTAAAGAGCAGTTCTTC.

This clonotype came up a few times. The conserved final phenylalanine or tryptophan is absent from the CDR3, which likely points to a read error. V usage is TRBV5-1 and J usage is TRBJ1-4; 8 bases line up with TRBD1. The CDR3 totals 15 residues. Germline V CDR1 and CDR2: SGHRS, YFSETQ. CDR3 nucleotide sequence: TGCACCAGCAGCCTGCAGGGGGCGCGTGGTGAAAAACTGTTTATT. Residues: CTSSLQGARGEKLFI.

A word on this clonotype: Germline and junction disagree at one end, which may indicate a read error. The chain is built from TRBV29-1 and TRBJ2-1; a possible D gene is TRBD1 (5 bases). Germline V gene sequence: CDR1 SQVTM, CDR2 ANQGSEA. This CDR3 is 14 amino acids long. The chain's CDR3 is CSVDEAGIYNEQFF. CDR3 in DNA: TGCAGTGTGGACGAAGCAGGGATCTACAATGAGCAGTTCTTT.

The CDR3 is CASSLYEEGEKTQYF. In nucleotides, the CDR3 is TGTGCCAGCAGTTTATACGAAGAGGGCGAGAAGACCCAGTACTTC. The rearrangement joins TRBV28 to TRBJ2-5; perhaps TRBD2 as D (5 bases). Trimming left V 1 base short and J 6 bases short, with 15 bases between. Germline CDR1 MDHEN, CDR2 SYDVKM. CDR3 size: 15 residues.

This clonotype was counted a few times. V is TRBV5-6 and J is TRBJ2-5; D call uncertain. Looked up from germline, CDR1 is SGHDT and CDR2 is YYEEEE. Trimming pared 5 bases from V and 5 bases from J, leaving 16 bases between. This CDR3 has 14 residues. In DNA, the CDR3 is TGTGCCAGCAGGTATTACGGGCCGAGGGAGACCCAGTACTTC. Translating gives CASRYYGPRETQYF.

A single count supports this clonotype. At one boundary the junction diverges from the germline segment, which might be a read error. The chain employs TRBV6-2 or TRBV6-3 and TRBJ2-7, with a tentative D call TRBD2 (5 bases). The V gene's germline CDR1 is MNHEY and CDR2 SVGEGT. The CDR3 loop spans 15 amino acids. The DNA for the CDR3 is TGTACCAGCAGCACTCCGACAAGCGGAGGATACGAGCAGTACTTC. It encodes CTSSTPTSGGYEQYF.

This clonotype occurred a few times. This may stem from a read error, because a much larger clone lies one nucleotide away. The chain combines TRBV11-1 with TRBJ2-7; D remains unclear. CDR3 size: 12 residues. The germline V gene encodes CDR1 SGHAT and CDR2 FQDESV (reference sequence). The CDR3 nucleotides read TGTGCCTGCAGCTGGAACTCCTACGAGCAGTACTTC. Residues: CACSWNSYEQYF.

With respect to this clonotype: The junction and the germline gene differ at one end; a read error may be behind it. The chain uses TRBV11-2 and TRBJ2-1, with D possibly matching TRBD1 (6 bases). Germline loops: CDR1 SGHAT, CDR2 FQNNGV. The CDR3 has 16 residues. The CDR3 DNA reads as TGTACCAGCAGCGTGGGTGTAGGGGGATACTGCAATAAGCAGTTCTTC. Translation gives CTSSVGVGGYCNKQFF.

This clonotype was observed at least ten times. Written as DNA, the CDR3 is TGTGCCAGCAGCGAGTATAATTCACCCCTCCACTTT. Translation gives CASSEYNSPLHF. This chain connects TRBV5-4 to TRBJ1-6, with D unclear. The CDR3 contains 12 residues. Per germline, CDR1 SGHNT and CDR2 YYREEE (reference sequence). Trimming took 4 bases from V and 4 from J, leaving 3 bases between them. Looking up the rest from reference TRBV5-4 and TRBJ1-6 gives the full variable domain: ETGVTQSPTHLIKTRGQQVTLRCSSQSGHNTVSWYQQALGQGPQFIFQYYREEENGRGNFPPRFSGLQFPNYSSELNVNALELDDSALYLCASSEYNSPLHFGNGTRLTVT.